This T cell receptor (beta chain) comes out of a study of radiotherapy plus CTLA-4 blockade in lung cancer (dated by TCRdb to between 2017 and 2018). Some background on the complete study: Among enrolled patients, 15% to 20% had an objective response and approximately 30% reached disease control.

Results and caveats for the whole study, not just this receptor: Increased serum interferon-beta after radiation, together with early dynamic changes in blood T cell clones, were reported to be the strongest predictors of response. After treatment with radiotherapy and ipilimumab, TCR clones that originated in tumors expanded in peripheral blood.

CDR1 and CDR2 were assigned from the germline V gene (reference sequence) as MNHNY and SVGAGI. There are 16 amino acids in the CDR3, from cysteine to phenylalanine inclusive. Only the CDR3 DNA stays, 48 bases, in frame from base 1. Cut back by 7 bases and 3 bases, the V and J ends lie 21 bases apart. In this study, focal radiation therapy paired with CTLA-4 blockade (ipilimumab) was tested in patients who had chemo-refractory metastatic non-small-cell lung cancer. Of note for this clone: Its recognized antigen is unknown. One base away there is no much larger clone; base qualities are not given.

The method was the immunoSEQ multiplex PCR assay. The source is immuneACCESS, and TCRdb retained only in-frame sequences with V and J called. Part of the clones is not carried over; for the studies checked, unresolved V genes explain less than half of this, and the remainder is unexplained. Recorded for this sample are about 97,000 clones; approximately 75% of them occurred a single time. The ten largest clones add up to 2.5% to 3% of the sample. The sequence is built from TRBV6-6 and TRBJ2-5; the D gene is perhaps TRBD1, on 6 matching bases. This receptor was identified in a human donor with non-small cell lung cancer who had a partial response to radiotherapy plus ipilimumab. Some clones in this sample may be carry-over from other donors' samples. Sequenced here: peripheral blood, sampled from a patient treated with radiotherapy plus ipilimumab. The CDR3 protein is CASNKGSADSKETQYF. In nucleotide form, the sequence is TGTGCCAGCAATAAAGGGTCAGCGGACAGCAAAGAGACCCAGTACTTC.